These 18 T cell receptor beta chains came from one sample sequenced in a study of blood T cell repertoires in COVID-19. The data were produced by immunoSEQ multiplex PCR, yet TCRdb's version contains in-frame clones alone and is incomplete. The table shows a few hundred thousand clones, with 65% to 90% occurring only once. The sequenced sample consisted of peripheral blood. These receptors all stem from a human donor in a cohort sampled during active COVID-19.

This rearrangement joins TRBV18 to TRBJ1-2; 12 nucleotides line up with TRBD1. With 2 bases clipped from V and 6 bases from J, the junction kept 4 bases outside the gene matches. This CDR3 comprises 15 residues. Germline V gene sequence: CDR1 KGHSH, CDR2 LQKENI. CDR3 bases: TGTGCCAGCTCACCAATCGGGACAGGGGGCGATGGCTACACCTTC. This translates into CASSPIGTGGDGYTF.

This rearrangement joins TRBV5-4 to TRBJ2-7; TRBD2 matches 11 bases. The CDR3 contains 15 residues. V shed 3 bases and J 1 base; nucleotides not matched to a gene: 3. CDR1 is SGHNT and CDR2 is YYREEE in the germline V gene (reference sequence). This chain's CDR3 is CASSYSGRGSYEQYF. CDR3 nucleotide sequence: TGTGCCAGCAGCTATAGCGGGAGGGGATCCTACGAGCAGTACTTC.

The chain has TRBV27 and TRBJ1-1; D is possibly TRBD1 (6 bases). V was clipped by 5 bases and J by 10 bases, with 20 bases between them. The V gene's germline CDR1 is MNHEY and CDR2 SMNVEV (reference sequence). This CDR3 comprises 14 residues. This CDR3 reads CASSVNREGGPAFF. CDR3 coding DNA: TGTGCCAGCAGTGTAAACAGGGAGGGGGGGCCAGCTTTCTTT.

This chain joins TRBV3-1 (or the pseudogene TRBV3-2) and TRBJ1-5, with D tentatively TRBD1 (5 bases). This CDR3 comprises 13 residues. Germline loops: CDR1 LGHDT, CDR2 YNNKEL (reference sequence). Trimming left V 4 bases short and J 4 bases short, with 8 bases between. The CDR3 DNA is TGTGCCAGCAGCCTGGACATTAATCAGCCCCAGCATTTT. It is translated as CASSLDINQPQHF.

The chain combines TRBV7-6 with TRBJ2-5; 7 bases align to TRBD1. Looked up from germline, CDR1 is SGHVS and CDR2 is FNYEAQ. The CDR3 extends over 15 amino acids. The junction had 7 bases not matched to a gene; V was cut back by 5 bases and J by 1 base. In nucleotides, the CDR3 is TGTGCCAGCAGCCCGACTAACAGGGGCCAAGAGACCCAGTACTTC. Translating gives CASSPTNRGQETQYF.

In this sample, this clone turned up once. The chain recombines TRBV28 with TRBJ1-2; 8 nucleotides align to TRBD1. The CDR3 consists of 14 residues. Germline V gene lookup returns CDR1 MDHEN and CDR2 SYDVKM. V shed 8 bases and J 3 bases; nucleotides not matched to a gene: 8. DNA of the CDR3: TGTGCCAGCGGCTTAACAGGGGGACACTATGGCTACACCTTC. This sequence encodes CASGLTGGHYGYTF.

CDR3 nucleotide sequence: TGTGCCAGTAGGCCCTTTCCGGGACAGGGGACTTCTGACACTGAAGCTTTCTTT. Encoded protein: CASRPFPGQGTSDTEAFF. The chain employs TRBV19 and TRBJ1-1; 10 bases agree with TRBD1. This CDR3 region has 18 residues. Germline V gives CDR1 LNHDA, CDR2 SQIVND (reference sequence). Trimming took 6 bases from V and 3 from J; bases not matched to a gene: 16.

The chain has TRBV6-5 and TRBJ2-7; D is possibly TRBD1 (5 bases). Trimming pared 4 bases from V and 2 bases from J, leaving 12 bases between. CDR1 is MNHEY, CDR2 SVGAGI, per germline. This CDR3 spans 14 amino acids. CDR3 nucleotide sequence: TGTGCCAGCAGTTCTAGGACAAGTACCTACGAGCAGTACTTC. This codes for CASSSRTSTYEQYF.

The chain carries TRBV2 and TRBJ2-3; TRBD1 matches at 8 bases. Trimming took 7 bases from V and 3 from J; bases not matched to a gene: 9. This CDR3 is built from 15 residues. Germline V gene lookup returns CDR1 SNHLY and CDR2 FYNNEI. Here the CDR3 DNA reads TGTGCCAGCACGACTGGACAGGGCTGGACAGATACGCAGTATTTT. Its translation: CASTTGQGWTDTQYF.

V usage is TRBV5-1 and J usage is TRBJ1-5; tentatively, D is TRBD1 (6 bases). V lost 4 bases, J lost 7 bases, and 18 bases lay in between. Looked up from germline, CDR1 is SGHRS and CDR2 is YFSETQ. The CDR3 loop spans 15 amino acids. The CDR3 DNA reads as TGCGCCAGCAGCCCGGAAGCGGGGGGCAGGCAGCCCCAGCATTTT. Amino acid sequence: CASSPEAGGRQPQHF.

This chain joins TRBV6-2 or TRBV6-3 and TRBJ1-2; no clear D gene. From germline, CDR1 is MNHEY and CDR2 SVGEGT. This CDR3 contains 13 residues. Trimming took off 0 bases at V and 6 bases at J, with 8 bases between the two ends. The CDR3 reads CASSYSAVDGYTF. In nucleotides, the CDR3 is TGTGCCAGCAGTTACTCGGCCGTGGATGGCTACACCTTC.

The chain carries TRBV10-3 and TRBJ2-1; maybe TRBD2 (5 bases). Per the germline V gene, CDR1 is ENHRY and CDR2 is SYGVKD. Trimming shortened V by 4 bases and J by 6 bases, and 16 bases separated the two germline ends. The CDR3 extends over 15 amino acids. CDR3 amino acids: CAISGRGPSPNEQFF. The CDR3 bases are TGTGCCATCAGTGGCAGAGGACCTAGCCCCAATGAGCAGTTCTTC.

The chain has TRBV21-1 and TRBJ1-2; no check of the table's D call, TRBD1, against the DNA was made. TRBV21-1 is a recognized pseudogene. The CDR3 contains 17 residues. This CDR3 is CASSKDREGGKNYGYTF. As DNA, the CDR3 is TGTGCCAGCAGCAAGGACAGGGAAGGAGGTAAGAACTATGGCTACACCTTC.

DNA for the CDR3: TGTGCCAGCAGCAGGGGGCGCATCACTGAAGCTTTCTTT. Its translation is CASSRGRITEAFF. This chain joins TRBV2 and TRBJ1-1, with TRBD1 matching 8 bases. V lost 6 bases, J lost 4 bases, and 4 bases stayed unmatched. The CDR3 loop spans 13 amino acids. Germline-derived CDR1 and CDR2 are SNHLY and FYNNEI.

The chain joins TRBV24-1 to TRBJ1-5; D uncertain. CDR3 length: 14 residues. CDR1 is KGHDR and CDR2 is SFDVKD in the germline V gene. Trimming left V 3 bases short and J 3 bases short, with 8 bases between. CDR3 loop: CATSDPGNNQPQHF. The CDR3 coding sequence is TGTGCCACCAGTGATCCGGGGAACAATCAGCCCCAGCATTTT.

V and J are TRBV9 and TRBJ2-3, with D possibly matching TRBD2 (5 bases). Germline CDR1 SGDLS, CDR2 YYNGEE. The V end lost 4 bases, the J end lost 5 bases, and 14 bases lay between the germline ends. This CDR3 contains 14 residues. The CDR3 DNA reads as TGTGCCAGCAGCCCTCGGGGAGTCGAAGATACGCAGTATTTT. This gives the protein CASSPRGVEDTQYF.

This sequence joins TRBV19 and TRBJ2-1; D is undetermined. The CDR3 runs 16 residues. Trimming stripped 2 bases from V and 0 bases from J, with 11 bases between. Germline CDR1 LNHDA, CDR2 SQIVND (reference sequence). For the CDR3, the DNA is TGTGCCAGTAGTATACCCCCCCCGTACTCCTACAATGAGCAGTTCTTC. Encoded protein: CASSIPPPYSYNEQFF.

The chain has TRBV7-3 and TRBJ2-5, with D uncertain. Germline CDR1 SGHTA, CDR2 FQGTGA. V lost 0 bases, J lost 2 bases, and 7 bases lay in between. This CDR3 spans 14 amino acids. The DNA of the CDR3 is TGTGCCAGCAGCTTAACGCCGGTTCAAGAGACCCAGTACTTC. This codes for CASSLTPVQETQYF.